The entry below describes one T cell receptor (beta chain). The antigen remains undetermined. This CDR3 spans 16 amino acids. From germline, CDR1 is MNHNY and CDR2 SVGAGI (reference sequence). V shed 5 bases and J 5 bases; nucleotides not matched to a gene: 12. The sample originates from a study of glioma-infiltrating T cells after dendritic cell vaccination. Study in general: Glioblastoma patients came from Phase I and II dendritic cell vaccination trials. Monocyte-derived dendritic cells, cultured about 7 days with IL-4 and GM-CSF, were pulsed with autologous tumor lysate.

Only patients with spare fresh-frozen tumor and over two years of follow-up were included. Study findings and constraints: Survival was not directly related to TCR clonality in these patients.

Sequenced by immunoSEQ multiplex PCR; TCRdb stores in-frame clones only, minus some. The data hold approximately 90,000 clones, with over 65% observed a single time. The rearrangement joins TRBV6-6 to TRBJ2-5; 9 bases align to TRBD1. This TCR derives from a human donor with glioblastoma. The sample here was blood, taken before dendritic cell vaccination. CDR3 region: CASSTPKDRGEETQYF. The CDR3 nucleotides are TGTGCCAGCAGTACCCCGAAGGACAGGGGTGAGGAGACCCAGTACTTC.